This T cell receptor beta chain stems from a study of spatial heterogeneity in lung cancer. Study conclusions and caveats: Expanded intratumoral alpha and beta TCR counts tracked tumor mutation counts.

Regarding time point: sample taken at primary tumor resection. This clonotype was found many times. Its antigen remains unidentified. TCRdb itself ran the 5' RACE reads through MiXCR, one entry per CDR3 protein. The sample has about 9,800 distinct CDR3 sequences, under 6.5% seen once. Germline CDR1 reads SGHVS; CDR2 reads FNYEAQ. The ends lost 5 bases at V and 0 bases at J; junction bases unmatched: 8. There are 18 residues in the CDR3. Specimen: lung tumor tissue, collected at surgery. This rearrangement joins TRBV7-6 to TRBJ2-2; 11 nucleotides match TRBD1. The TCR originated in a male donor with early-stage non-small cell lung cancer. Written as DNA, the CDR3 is TGTGCCAGCAGCCCAGTAGGGACAGGGGGAGCGAACACCGGGGAGCTGTTTTTT. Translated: CASSPVGTGGANTGELFF.